In its sample, the clone carrying this TCR beta chain was seen many times. CDR1 is DFQATT, CDR2 SNEGSKA, per germline (reference sequence). This CDR3 contains 14 residues. Trimming pared 6 bases from V and 1 base from J, leaving 12 bases between. The time point was: blood at routine non-recurrence follow-up after resection. Via MiXCR, TCRdb re-called the 5' RACE reads, giving one row per CDR3 protein. The sample includes about 27,000 distinct CDR3 sequences, 5% to 5.5% of them seen just once. This specimen belongs to a study of spatial heterogeneity in lung cancer. For the study at large: The average count in raw reads for each unique TCR and UMI combination exceeded nine appearances.

V gene TRBV20-1 combines with J gene TRBJ2-2; D may be TRBD1 (6 bases). The sequence was obtained from a female donor with early-stage non-small cell lung cancer. Here the sequenced sample was PBMCs, taken at follow-up. The CDR3 is CSAQETGNTGELFF. CDR3 DNA sequence: TGCAGTGCCCAGGAGACAGGGAACACCGGGGAGCTGTTTTTT.